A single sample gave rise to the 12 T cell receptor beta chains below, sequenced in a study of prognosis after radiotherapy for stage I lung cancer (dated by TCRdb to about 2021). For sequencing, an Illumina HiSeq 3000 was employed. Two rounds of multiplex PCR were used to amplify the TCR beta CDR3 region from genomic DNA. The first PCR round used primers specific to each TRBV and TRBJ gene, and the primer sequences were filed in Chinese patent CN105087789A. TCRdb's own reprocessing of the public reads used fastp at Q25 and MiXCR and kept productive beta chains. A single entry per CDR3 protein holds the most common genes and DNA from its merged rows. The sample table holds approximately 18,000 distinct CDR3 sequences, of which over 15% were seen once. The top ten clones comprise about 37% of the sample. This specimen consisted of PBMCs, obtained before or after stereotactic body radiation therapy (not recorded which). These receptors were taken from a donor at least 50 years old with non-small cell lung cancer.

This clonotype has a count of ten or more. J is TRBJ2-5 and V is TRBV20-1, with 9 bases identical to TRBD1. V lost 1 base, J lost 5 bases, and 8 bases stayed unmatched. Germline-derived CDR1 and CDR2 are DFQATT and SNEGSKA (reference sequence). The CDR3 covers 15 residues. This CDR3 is CSARVTGGRAETQYF. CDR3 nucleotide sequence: TGCAGTGCTAGAGTTACAGGGGGCAGGGCGGAGACCCAGTACTTC.

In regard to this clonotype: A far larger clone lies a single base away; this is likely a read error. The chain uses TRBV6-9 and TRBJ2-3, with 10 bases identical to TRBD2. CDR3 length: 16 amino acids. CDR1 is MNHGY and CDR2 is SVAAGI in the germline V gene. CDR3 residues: CTSSYLSSGSTDTQYF. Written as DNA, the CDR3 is TGTACCAGCAGTTACTTGTCTAGCGGGAGTACAGATACGCAGTATTTT.

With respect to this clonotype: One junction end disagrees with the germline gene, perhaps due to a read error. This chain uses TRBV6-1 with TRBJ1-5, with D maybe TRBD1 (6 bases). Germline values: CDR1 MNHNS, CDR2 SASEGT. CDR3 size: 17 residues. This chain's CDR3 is CASRQRGSTGGNQPQHF. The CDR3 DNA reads TGTGCCAGCAGACAAAGGGGGAGCACAGGTGGCAATCAGCCTCAGCATTTT.

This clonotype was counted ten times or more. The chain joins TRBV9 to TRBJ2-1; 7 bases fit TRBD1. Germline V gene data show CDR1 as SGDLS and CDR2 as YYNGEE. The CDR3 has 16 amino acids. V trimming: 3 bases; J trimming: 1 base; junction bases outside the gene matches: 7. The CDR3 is CASSDSGQLSYNEQFF. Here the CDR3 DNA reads TGTGCCAGCAGCGACTCGGGACAGTTATCCTACAATGAGCAGTTCTTC.

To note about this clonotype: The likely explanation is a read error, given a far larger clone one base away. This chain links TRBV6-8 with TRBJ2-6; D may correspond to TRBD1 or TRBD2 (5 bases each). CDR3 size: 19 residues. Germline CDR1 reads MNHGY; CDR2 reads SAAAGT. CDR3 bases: TGTGCCAGCAGTTACCTCTTTCGGGGTGGCATCTCTGGGGCCAACGCCCTGACTTTC. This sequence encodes CASSYLFRGGISGANALTF.

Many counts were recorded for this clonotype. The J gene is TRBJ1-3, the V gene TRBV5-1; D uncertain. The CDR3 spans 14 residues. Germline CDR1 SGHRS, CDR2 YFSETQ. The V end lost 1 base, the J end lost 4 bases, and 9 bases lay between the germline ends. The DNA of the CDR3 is TGCGCCAGCAGCTTGTCGGGGTACGGAAACACCATATATTTT. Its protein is CASSLSGYGNTIYF.

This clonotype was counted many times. Here the CDR3 DNA reads TGTGCCAGCAGCGGTAACCCGTTCACAGATACGCAGTATTTT. Translating gives CASSGNPFTDTQYF. The V call is TRBV9, the J call TRBJ2-3; D gene ambiguous. Germline V gene lookup returns CDR1 SGDLS and CDR2 YYNGEE. Trimming removed 3 bases from V and 2 bases from J, with 10 bases in between. CDR3 size: 14 residues. The variable domain in full, with the rest retrieved from reference TRBV9 and TRBJ2-3, is DSGVTQTPKHLITATGQRVTLRCSPRSGDLSVYWYQQSLDQGLQFLIQYYNGEERAKGNILERFSAQQFPDLHSELNLSSLELGDSALYFCASSGNPFTDTQYFGPGTRLTVL.

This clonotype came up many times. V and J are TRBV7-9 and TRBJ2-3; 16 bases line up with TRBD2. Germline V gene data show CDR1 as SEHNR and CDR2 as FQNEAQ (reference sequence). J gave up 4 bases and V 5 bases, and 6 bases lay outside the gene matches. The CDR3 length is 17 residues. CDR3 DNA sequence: TGTGCCAGCAGCCCCGGGACTAGCGGGAGGGTAGCAGATACGCAGTATTTT. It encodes CASSPGTSGRVADTQYF.

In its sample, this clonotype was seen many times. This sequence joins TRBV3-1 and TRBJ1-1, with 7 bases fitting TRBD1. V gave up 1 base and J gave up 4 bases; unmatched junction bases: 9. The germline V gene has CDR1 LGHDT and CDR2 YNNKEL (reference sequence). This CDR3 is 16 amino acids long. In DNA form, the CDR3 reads TGTGCCAGCAGCCAAGGCGGGAGGGGGCCAGGCACTGAAGCTTTCTTT. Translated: CASSQGGRGPGTEAFF.

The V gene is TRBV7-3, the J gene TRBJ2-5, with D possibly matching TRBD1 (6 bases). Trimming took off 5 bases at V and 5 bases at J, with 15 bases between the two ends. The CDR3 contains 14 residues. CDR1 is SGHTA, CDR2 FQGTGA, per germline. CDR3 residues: CASSRWGPGETQYF. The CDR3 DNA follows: TGTGCCAGCAGCCGGTGGGGGCCCGGGGAGACCCAGTACTTC.

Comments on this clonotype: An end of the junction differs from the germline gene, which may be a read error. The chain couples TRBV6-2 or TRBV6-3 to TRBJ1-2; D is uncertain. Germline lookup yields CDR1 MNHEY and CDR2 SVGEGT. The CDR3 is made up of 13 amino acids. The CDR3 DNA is TGTACCAGCACTACCCGGCCTAACCATGGCTACACCTTC. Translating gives CTSTTRPNHGYTF.

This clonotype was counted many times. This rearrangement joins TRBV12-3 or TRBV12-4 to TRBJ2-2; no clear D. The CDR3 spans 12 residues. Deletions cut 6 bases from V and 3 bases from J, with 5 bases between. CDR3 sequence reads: CASSPYTGELFF. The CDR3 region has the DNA TGTGCCAGCAGCCCTTACACCGGGGAGCTGTTTTTT.